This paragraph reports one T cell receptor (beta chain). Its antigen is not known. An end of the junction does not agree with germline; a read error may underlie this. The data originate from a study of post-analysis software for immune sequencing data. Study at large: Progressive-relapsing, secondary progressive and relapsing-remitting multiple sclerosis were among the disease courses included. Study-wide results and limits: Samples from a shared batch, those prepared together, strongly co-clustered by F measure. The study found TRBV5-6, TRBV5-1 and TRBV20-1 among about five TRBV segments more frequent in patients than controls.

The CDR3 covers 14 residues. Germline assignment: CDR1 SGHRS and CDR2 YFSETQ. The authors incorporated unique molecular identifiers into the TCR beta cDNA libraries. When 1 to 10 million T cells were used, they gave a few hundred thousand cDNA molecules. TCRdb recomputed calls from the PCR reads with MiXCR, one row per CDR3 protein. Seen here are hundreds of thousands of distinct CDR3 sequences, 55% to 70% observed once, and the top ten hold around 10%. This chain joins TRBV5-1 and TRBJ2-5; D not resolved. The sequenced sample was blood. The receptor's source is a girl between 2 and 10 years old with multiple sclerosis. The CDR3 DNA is TGCACCAGCAGCTTGGCCTGGAAAGGAGCTATTCAGTACTTC. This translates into CTSSLAWKGAIQYF.